This T cell receptor beta chain is from a study of tumor-infiltrating lymphocytes in primary liver carcinoma. Starting material for RNA and DNA co-extraction consisted of 20-30 mg of unsorted bulk tissue. This clonotype was picked up a small number of times. Priming with a constant-region primer yielded TCR beta cDNA from about 510 ng total RNA. Libraries for TCR beta were built through three nested multiplex PCR rounds, which together made up a slightly modified ARM-PCR procedure. TCRdb reanalysed the multiplex PCR reads using MiXCR and keeps one entry per CDR3 protein. The table records 40,000 to 55,000 distinct CDR3 sequences, less than 75% of them present only once. Source material: liver tumor tissue from sampling region 5. Subset meaning: tumor region T5, tumor centre. The sequence was collected from a man aged 40-49 years with primary liver carcinoma and hepatitis B virus infection.

CDR3 coding DNA: TGCAGTGCTAGAAGTGCTAACGGGTACAATCAGCCCCAGCATTTT. It codes for CSARSANGYNQPQHF. The chain couples TRBV20-1 to TRBJ1-5; D is unresolved. Germline V gives CDR1 DFQATT, CDR2 SNEGSKA (reference sequence). This CDR3 has 15 amino acids. Trimming left V 2 bases short and J 3 bases short, with 14 bases between.